This T cell receptor (beta chain) was identified during a study of shared clonotypes between healthy human individuals. Points from the study as a whole: Among non-shared clonotypes, generation probabilities were lower than among those shared by all four donors.

Comments on this clone: Its antigen is not identified.

Trimming removed 6 bases at V and 0 bases at J, with 20 bases between. CDR3 length: 17 amino acids. CDR1 is SGHNT, CDR2 YYREEE, per germline (reference sequence). Libraries were prepared by immunoSEQ multiplex PCR; TCRdb keeps only in-frame clonotypes and omits some of them. The repertoire holds around 940,000 clones, 76% seen once, with roughly 1.5% in the top ten. The TCR was taken from a man aged 18 to 35 in good health. The chain links TRBV5-4 to TRBJ2-3; D is perhaps TRBD2 (7 bases). The sample was memory CD4+ T cells sorted from blood. Described subset: CD45RA-negative fraction. CDR3 residues: CASTFGGAYRSTDTQYF. CDR3 coding DNA: TGTGCCAGCACTTTTGGGGGGGCTTACAGGAGCACAGATACGCAGTATTTT.